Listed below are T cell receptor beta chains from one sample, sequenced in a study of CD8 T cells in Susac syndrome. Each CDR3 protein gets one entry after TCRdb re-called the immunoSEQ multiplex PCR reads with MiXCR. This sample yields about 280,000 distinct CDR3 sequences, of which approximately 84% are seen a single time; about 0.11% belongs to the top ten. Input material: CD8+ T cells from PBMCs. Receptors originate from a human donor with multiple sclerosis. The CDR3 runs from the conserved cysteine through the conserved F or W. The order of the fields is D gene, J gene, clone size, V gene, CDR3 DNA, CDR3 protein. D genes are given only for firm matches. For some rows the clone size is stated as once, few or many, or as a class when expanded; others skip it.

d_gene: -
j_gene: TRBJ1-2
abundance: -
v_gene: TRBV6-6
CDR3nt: TGTGCCAGCAGTAAGGGGGGTGGAGAACGGTATGGCTACACCTTC
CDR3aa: CASSKGGGERYGYTF

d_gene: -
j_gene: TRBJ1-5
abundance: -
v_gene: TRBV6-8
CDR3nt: TGTGCCATCACTACGGACCGTTACTCTCGGCCCCAGCATTTT
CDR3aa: CAITTDRYSRPQHF

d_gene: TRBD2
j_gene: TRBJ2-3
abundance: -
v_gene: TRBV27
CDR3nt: TGTGCCAGCAGCCCCGGGGGAGGGGCCCAGTGGACGCAGTATTTT
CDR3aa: CASSPGGGAQWTQYF

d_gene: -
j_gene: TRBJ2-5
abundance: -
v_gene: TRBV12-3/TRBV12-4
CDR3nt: TGTGCCAGCAGTGGGAAAGAGACCCAGTACTTC
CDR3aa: CASSGKETQYF

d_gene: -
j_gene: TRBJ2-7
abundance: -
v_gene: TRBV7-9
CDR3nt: TGTGCCAGCAGCTTAGCGCGGGACAGACCCATCTACGAGCAGTACTTC
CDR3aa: CASSLARDRPIYEQYF

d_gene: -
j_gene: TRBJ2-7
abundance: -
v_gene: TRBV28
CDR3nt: TGTGCCAGCAGTTTCGGACCAGCCTTCTACGAGCAGTACTTC
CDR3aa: CASSFGPAFYEQYF

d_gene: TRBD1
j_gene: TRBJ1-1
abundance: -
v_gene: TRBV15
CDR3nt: TGTGCCACCAGCGCCCGACAGGGCTTGAACACTGAAGCTTTCTTT
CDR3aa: CATSARQGLNTEAFF

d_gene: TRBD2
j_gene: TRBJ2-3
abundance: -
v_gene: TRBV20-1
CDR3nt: TGCAGTGCTAGAGATAAGGGGCTAGCGGGAGGGCCTCCCACAGATACGCAGTATTTT
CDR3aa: CSARDKGLAGGPPTDTQYF

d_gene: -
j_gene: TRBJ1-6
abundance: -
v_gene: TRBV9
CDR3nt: TGTGCCAGCAGCGAGCACGCGGGTAATTCACCCCTCCACTTT
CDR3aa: CASSEHAGNSPLHF

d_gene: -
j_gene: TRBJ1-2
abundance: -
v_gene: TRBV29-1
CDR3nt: TGCAGCGTTGAAACAGGGACCTATGGCTACACCTTC
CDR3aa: CSVETGTYGYTF

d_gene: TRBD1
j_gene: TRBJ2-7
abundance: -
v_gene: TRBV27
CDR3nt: TGTGCCAGCAGTTTTACAGGGGCCCGCTACGAGCAGTACTTC
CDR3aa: CASSFTGARYEQYF

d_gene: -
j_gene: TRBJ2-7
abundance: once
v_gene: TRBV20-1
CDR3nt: TGCAGTGCTAGAGTAGGCAGCGAGCAGTACTTC
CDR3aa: CSARVGSEQYF

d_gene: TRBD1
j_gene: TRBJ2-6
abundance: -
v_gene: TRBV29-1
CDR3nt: TGCAGCGTCGAATTGGGCCCCACAGGGGAATCTGGGGCCAACGTCCTGACTTTC
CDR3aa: CSVELGPTGESGANVLTF

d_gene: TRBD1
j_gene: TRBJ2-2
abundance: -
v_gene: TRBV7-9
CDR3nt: TGTGCCAGCAGGCACCCCGGGACAGGGGGCCCCCGGCAGCTGTTTTTT
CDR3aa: CASRHPGTGGPRQLFF

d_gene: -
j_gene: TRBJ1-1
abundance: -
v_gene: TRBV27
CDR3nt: TGTGCCAACAGCCGCCCAGGCACTGAAGCTTTCTTT
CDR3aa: CANSRPGTEAFF

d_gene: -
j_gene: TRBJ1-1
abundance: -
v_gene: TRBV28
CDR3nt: TGTGCCAGCAGTTTCTGGGAGACTGAAGCTTTCTTT
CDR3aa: CASSFWETEAFF

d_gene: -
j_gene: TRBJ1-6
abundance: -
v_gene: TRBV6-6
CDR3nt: TGTGCCAGCAGTGGCCAGGGCGGATTAGATTCACCCCTCCACTTT
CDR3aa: CASSGQGGLDSPLHF

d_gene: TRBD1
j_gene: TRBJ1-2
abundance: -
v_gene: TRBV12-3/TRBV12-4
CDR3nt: TGTGCCAGTCGACAGGGGAGTTATGGCTACACCTTC
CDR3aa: CASRQGSYGYTF

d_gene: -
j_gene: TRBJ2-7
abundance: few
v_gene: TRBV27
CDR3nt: TGTGCCTCCCGGGACTCCACCTACGAGCAGTACTTC
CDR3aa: CASRDSTYEQYF

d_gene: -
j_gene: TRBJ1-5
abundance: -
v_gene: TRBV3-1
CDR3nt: TGTGCCAGCAGCCAAACGCAGGGAAAGAATCAGCCCCAGCATTTT
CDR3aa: CASSQTQGKNQPQHF

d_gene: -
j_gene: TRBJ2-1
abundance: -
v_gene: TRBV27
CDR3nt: TGTGCCAGCAGTCGACGGGTCAACAATGAGCAGTTCTTC
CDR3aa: CASSRRVNNEQFF

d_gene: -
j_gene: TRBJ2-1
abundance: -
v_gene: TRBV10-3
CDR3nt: TGTGCCATCAGTGAGTCCGGACAGTTCTACAATGAGCAGTTCTTC
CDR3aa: CAISESGQFYNEQFF

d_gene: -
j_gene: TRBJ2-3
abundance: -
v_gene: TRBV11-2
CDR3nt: TGTGCCAGCATGGATCGCACAGATACGCAGTATTTT
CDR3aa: CASMDRTDTQYF

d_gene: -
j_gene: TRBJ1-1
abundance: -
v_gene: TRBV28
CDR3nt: TGTGCCAGCAGTTTAACGACAGGGAACACTGAAGCTTTCTTT
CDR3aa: CASSLTTGNTEAFF

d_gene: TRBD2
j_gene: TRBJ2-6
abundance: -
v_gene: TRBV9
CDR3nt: TGTGCCAGCAGCTCTAAAAGCACTAGCGGCGCTGGGGCCAACGTCCTGACTTTC
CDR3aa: CASSSKSTSGAGANVLTF

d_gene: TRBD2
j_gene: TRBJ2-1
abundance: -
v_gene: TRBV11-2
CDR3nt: TGTGCCAGCACGCCAAAAGGACTAGCAGAGAATGAGCAGTTCTTC
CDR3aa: CASTPKGLAENEQFF

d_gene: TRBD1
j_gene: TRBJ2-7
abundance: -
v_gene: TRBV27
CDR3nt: TGTGCCAGCAACCCCTCCCGGGACAGGGGGACCCCTGTTTTCTACGAGCAGTACTTC
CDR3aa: CASNPSRDRGTPVFYEQYF

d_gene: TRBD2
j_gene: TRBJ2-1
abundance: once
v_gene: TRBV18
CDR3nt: TGTGCCAGCTCACTCTCCGGGACTAGCGGGAGGATGCCCTACAATGAGCAGTTCTTC
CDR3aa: CASSLSGTSGRMPYNEQFF

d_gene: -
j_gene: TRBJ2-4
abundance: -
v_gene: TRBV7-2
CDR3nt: TGTGCCAGCAGCTTAGCCGGGGACTGGGGGGCCAAAAACATTCAGTACTTC
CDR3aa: CASSLAGDWGAKNIQYF

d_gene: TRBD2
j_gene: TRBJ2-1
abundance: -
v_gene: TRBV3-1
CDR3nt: TGTGCCAGCAACGGGCGGGAGGAGAGGAATGAGCAGTTCTTC
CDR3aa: CASNGREERNEQFF

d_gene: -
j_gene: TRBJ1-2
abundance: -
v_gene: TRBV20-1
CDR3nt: TGCAGTGCTAGAGATGGAGTCAGGGGACTATATGGCTACACCTTC
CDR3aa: CSARDGVRGLYGYTF

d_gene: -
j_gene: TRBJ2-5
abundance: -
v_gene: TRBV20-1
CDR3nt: TGCAGTGCTTGTGAGGGGGTGAAGGGGGAGACCCAGTACTTC
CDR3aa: CSACEGVKGETQYF

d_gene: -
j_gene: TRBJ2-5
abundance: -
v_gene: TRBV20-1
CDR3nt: TGCAGTGCTAGTACAGGGCTAGAGACCCAGTACTTC
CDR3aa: CSASTGLETQYF

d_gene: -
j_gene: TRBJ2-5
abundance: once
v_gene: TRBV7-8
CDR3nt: TGTGCCAGCAGCCCCGGACAGTTTCAAGAGACCCAGTACTTC
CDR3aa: CASSPGQFQETQYF

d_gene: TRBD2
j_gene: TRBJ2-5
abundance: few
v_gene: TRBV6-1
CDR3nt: TGTGCCAGCAGTCCCTATAGCGGGATCCAAGAGACCCAGTACTTC
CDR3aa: CASSPYSGIQETQYF

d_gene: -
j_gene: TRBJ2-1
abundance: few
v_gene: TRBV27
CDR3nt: TGTGCCAGCAGTGAGGGACTTCCGAATGAGCAGTTCTTC
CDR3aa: CASSEGLPNEQFF

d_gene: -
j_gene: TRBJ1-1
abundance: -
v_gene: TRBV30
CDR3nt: TGTGCCTGGACCTTCCCGAGGGACACTGAAGCTTTCTTT
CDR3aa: CAWTFPRDTEAFF

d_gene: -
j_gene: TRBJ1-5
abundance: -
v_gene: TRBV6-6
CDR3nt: TGTGCCAGCAGTTACCCCGAGGGAAGCAATCAGCCCCAGCATTTT
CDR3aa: CASSYPEGSNQPQHF

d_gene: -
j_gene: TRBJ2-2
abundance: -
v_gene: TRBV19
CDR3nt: TGTGCCAGTAGTACCACTACCACCGGGGAGCTGTTTTTT
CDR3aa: CASSTTTTGELFF

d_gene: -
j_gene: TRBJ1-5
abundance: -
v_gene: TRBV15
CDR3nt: TGTGCCACCAGCAGAGATGATAATCAGCCCCAGCATTTT
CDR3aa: CATSRDDNQPQHF

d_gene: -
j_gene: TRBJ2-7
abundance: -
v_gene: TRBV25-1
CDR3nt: TGTGCCAGCAGTGCCCAGCGGCTATACGAGCAGTACTTC
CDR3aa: CASSAQRLYEQYF

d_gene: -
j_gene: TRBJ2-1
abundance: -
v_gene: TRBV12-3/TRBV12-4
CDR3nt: TGTGCCAGCAGTTTTAAGGGGCGTGAGCAGTTCTTC
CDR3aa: CASSFKGREQFF

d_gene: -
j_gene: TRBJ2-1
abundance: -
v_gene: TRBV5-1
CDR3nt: TGCGCCAGCAGCTTGGCCCCTTTCCACATGCAGAGGATCGATGAGCAGTTCTTC
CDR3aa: CASSLAPFHMQRIDEQFF

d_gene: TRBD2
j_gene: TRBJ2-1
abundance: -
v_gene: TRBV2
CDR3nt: TGTGCCAGCAGTGTCCTCGTCCCGGCTAGCGGGAGCTATGAGCAGTTCTTC
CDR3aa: CASSVLVPASGSYEQFF